The rows below give T cell receptor beta chains drawn from one sample of a study of CD8 T cells in Susac syndrome. MiXCR, run by TCRdb on the immunoSEQ multiplex PCR reads, gives a single entry per CDR3 protein. The sample has 67,000 or so distinct CDR3 sequences; 93% are singletons. Sequencing used CD4+ T cells from PBMCs. The origin of the receptors is a human donor with Susac syndrome. Each CDR3 is given with its conserved first and last residue. A D gene is named only where the DNA matches it firmly. Rows may omit the clone size; those that give it use once, few, many or a size class.

abundance	j_gene	v_gene	len	d_gene	CDR3nt	CDR3aa
NA	TRBJ2-7	TRBV11-2	15	NA	TGTGCCAGCAGCTTAGATCCAGGGCGGGGCCGGGAGCAGTACTTC	CASSLDPGRGREQYF
NA	TRBJ1-2	TRBV3-1	15	TRBD1	TGTGCCAGCAGCGAGCTCTCGACAGGGGGCTATGGCTACACCTTC	CASSELSTGGYGYTF
NA	TRBJ2-1	TRBV7-2	17	TRBD2	TGTGCCAGCAGCTTTAGATATCTAGCGGGGAGTGGAAATGAGCAGTTCTTC	CASSFRYLAGSGNEQFF
NA	TRBJ2-1	TRBV11-2	16	TRBD2	TGTGCCAGCACCTCTCCTAGCGGGGTTGACTACAATGAGCAGTTCTTC	CASTSPSGVDYNEQFF
NA	TRBJ2-6	TRBV5-4	13	NA	TGTGCCAGCAGCGTTAAAGGGGCCAACGTCCTGACTTTC	CASSVKGANVLTF
NA	TRBJ1-6	TRBV11-1	20	TRBD1	TGTGCCAGCAGCTCTTCCCGAGAACGGACAGGGGCCGTTAGGGGTTCACCCCTCCACTTT	CASSSSRERTGAVRGSPLHF
once	TRBJ2-1	TRBV15	13	NA	TGTGCCACCAGCAGAGCCAACTACAATGAGCAGTTCTTC	CATSRANYNEQFF
NA	TRBJ1-5	TRBV19	15	TRBD1	TGTGCCAGTAGTAGGACCAGGGGGGAGGATCAGCCCCAGCATTTT	CASSRTRGEDQPQHF
once	TRBJ1-5	TRBV27	14	TRBD1	TGTGCCAGCAGTTTAACGGCAGGGGGTCAGCCCCAGCATTTT	CASSLTAGGQPQHF
NA	TRBJ1-5	TRBV6-2/TRBV6-3	13	NA	TGTGCCAGCAGTCGCGTGGGGAATCAGCCCCAGCATTTT	CASSRVGNQPQHF
NA	TRBJ2-3	TRBV6-2/TRBV6-3	16	NA	TGTGCCAGCAGTTACGGGGGTAGCCCCAACACAGATACGCAGTATTTT	CASSYGGSPNTDTQYF
NA	TRBJ2-7	TRBV7-8	16	NA	TGTGCCAGCAGCTTAGGTTCTGGGACGACAACTTACGAGCAGTACTTC	CASSLGSGTTTYEQYF
once	TRBJ2-5	TRBV11-2	16	TRBD2	TGTGCCAGCAGCTTATCGACTAGCGGGGGTGAAGAGACCCAGTACTTC	CASSLSTSGGEETQYF
NA	TRBJ1-4	TRBV4-3	15	NA	TGCGCCAGCAGCCAAGATAGAGACACGAATGAAAAACTGTTTTTT	CASSQDRDTNEKLFF
NA	TRBJ2-5	TRBV7-2	13	NA	TGTGCCAGCAGCTTAAAGGGGGGGCAGACCCAGTACTTC	CASSLKGGQTQYF
NA	TRBJ1-6	TRBV20-1	14	NA	TGCAGTGCTAGGTCAAACCCCTTACGGTCACCCCTCCACTTT	CSARSNPLRSPLHF
NA	TRBJ2-7	TRBV7-2	14	NA	TGTGCCAGCAGCTCGGGGAGGGGGCAGGGCGAGCAGTACTTC	CASSSGRGQGEQYF
NA	TRBJ1-6	TRBV28	12	NA	TGTGCCAGCAGTTTTTATAATTCACCCCTCCACTTT	CASSFYNSPLHF
NA	TRBJ1-1	TRBV2	13	NA	TGTGCCAGCAGTGAAGAGGAGTTCACTGAAGCTTTCTTT	CASSEEEFTEAFF
NA	TRBJ2-7	TRBV9	16	TRBD2	TGTGCCAGCAGCGTGGAAGCGGGGGGCCTCTCCTACGAGCAGTACTTC	CASSVEAGGLSYEQYF
NA	TRBJ2-1	TRBV28	15	NA	TGTGCCAGCATCAATTCCCTTCGGGTGATCAATGAGCAGTTCTTC	CASINSLRVINEQFF
NA	TRBJ1-6	TRBV30	14	TRBD1	TGTGCCTTCTCCCCAAGACAGGGGAATTCACCCCTCCACTTT	CAFSPRQGNSPLHF
NA	TRBJ2-1	TRBV25-1	12	NA	TGTGCCAGCAGGGGTCTTCGGAATGAGCAGTTCTTC	CASRGLRNEQFF
NA	TRBJ1-1	TRBV7-2	12	NA	TGTGCCAGCAGCTTAGGACAGCTTGAAGCTTTCTTT	CASSLGQLEAFF
NA	TRBJ2-1	TRBV6-4	16	NA	TGTGCCAGCAGTGACTCCAGGGGAAGGTCCTACAATGAGCAGTTCTTC	CASSDSRGRSYNEQFF
NA	TRBJ2-1	TRBV2	15	NA	TGTGCCAGCAGTCTAGTTAGGGGAGCCTTCAATGAGCAGTTCTTC	CASSLVRGAFNEQFF
NA	TRBJ1-2	TRBV28	14	NA	TGTGCCAGCAGTTTTGACGGGACAAACTATGGCTACACCTTC	CASSFDGTNYGYTF
once	TRBJ1-1	TRBV29-1	11	NA	TGCAGCGTTGAAAGCAACACTGAAGCTTTCTTT	CSVESNTEAFF
NA	TRBJ1-1	TRBV20-1	17	TRBD1	TGCAGTGCCATTAGGTGGGACAGGGGGCTTCTGAACACTGAAGCTTTCTTT	CSAIRWDRGLLNTEAFF
once	TRBJ2-7	TRBV28	15	NA	TGTGCCAGCAGTAGGCTGGGGACGGACTCCTACGAGCAGTACTTC	CASSRLGTDSYEQYF
NA	TRBJ2-7	TRBV10-3	14	NA	TGTGCCATCAGTTGGAGCAGTGAGGGCTACGAGCAGTACTTC	CAISWSSEGYEQYF
NA	TRBJ2-6	TRBV5-1	17	TRBD1	TGCGCCAGCAGCTGGGACAGGGGCCTTGCTGGGGCCAACGTCCTGACTTTC	CASSWDRGLAGANVLTF
NA	TRBJ2-1	TRBV4-2	16	NA	TGTGCCAGCAGCCAAGTCTCAGGGGGGGCCGTTAATGAGCAGTTCTTC	CASSQVSGGAVNEQFF
NA	TRBJ1-5	TRBV24-1	14	NA	TGTGCCACCAGTGATTTGTCAGTGAATCAGCCCCAGCATTTT	CATSDLSVNQPQHF
NA	TRBJ1-1	TRBV6-2/TRBV6-3	13	NA	TGTGCCAGCAGTTTGTCAGGGGAAACTGAAGCTTTCTTT	CASSLSGETEAFF
NA	TRBJ1-3	TRBV9	13	NA	TGTGCCAGCAGCGTAGATTTAAGAAACACCATATATTTT	CASSVDLRNTIYF
few	TRBJ1-5	TRBV18	14	TRBD1	TGTGCCAGCTCATCCACAGGGGGCAATCAGCCCCAGCATTTT	CASSSTGGNQPQHF
NA	TRBJ1-6	TRBV7-2	14	NA	TGTGCCAGCAGCGTCGGGGTGCATAATTCACCCCTCCACTTT	CASSVGVHNSPLHF
NA	TRBJ2-7	TRBV7-2	11	NA	TGTGCCAGCAGCTCGATCTACGAGCAGTACTTC	CASSSIYEQYF
NA	TRBJ1-5	TRBV7-2	14	NA	TGTGCCAGCAGCTTATACGACTTAAATCAGCCCCAGCATTTT	CASSLYDLNQPQHF
NA	TRBJ2-7	TRBV29-1	14	TRBD2	TGCAGCGCACTAACAGCGGGGGGGCCCTACGAGCAGTACTTC	CSALTAGGPYEQYF
NA	TRBJ1-6	TRBV5-1	14	NA	TGCGCCAGCAGCTTGGGTGGGGAAAATTCACCCCTCCACTTT	CASSLGGENSPLHF
NA	TRBJ2-5	TRBV2	11	NA	TGTGCCAGCGACTCGCAAGAGACCCAGTACTTC	CASDSQETQYF
once	TRBJ2-7	TRBV6-2/TRBV6-3	13	NA	TGTGCCAGCAGTTACTCGCCTACCTACGAGCAGTACTTC	CASSYSPTYEQYF
NA	TRBJ1-2	TRBV6-5	15	NA	TGTGCCAGCAGTTACGACGGAAGAGCTAACTATGGCTACACCTTC	CASSYDGRANYGYTF
NA	TRBJ1-5	TRBV4-3	17	NA	TGCGCCAGCAGCCAACACCCGGTCGGGGTTGGGAATCAGCCCCAGCATTTT	CASSQHPVGVGNQPQHF
once	TRBJ2-2	TRBV12-3/TRBV12-4	13	NA	TGTGCCAGCAGTAACGAGGGGACCGGGGAGCTGTTTTTT	CASSNEGTGELFF
NA	TRBJ2-7	TRBV9	17	TRBD1	TGTGCCAGCAGCGTAGATCCAGGGGGCGGAGGGTCCTACGAGCAGTACTTC	CASSVDPGGGGSYEQYF
NA	TRBJ2-5	TRBV7-3	13	NA	TGTGCCAGCAGCTCCGGACAGCAAGAGACCCAGTACTTC	CASSSGQQETQYF
NA	TRBJ2-2	TRBV5-1	17	NA	TGCGCCAGCAGCTTGGACAGGACTTCGGGTCGAACCGGGGAGCTGTTTTTT	CASSLDRTSGRTGELFF
NA	TRBJ1-1	TRBV5-4	16	NA	TGTGCCAGCAGCTTGGGCCGGGCCAGGGAGGGCACTGAAGCTTTCTTT	CASSLGRAREGTEAFF
NA	TRBJ2-2	TRBV9	12	NA	TGTGCCAGCAGCGTAGTTAGGGGGGAGCTGTTTTTT	CASSVVRGELFF